The sequence of this T cell receptor beta chain was determined in a study of T-cell reconstitution after alpha-beta-depleted transplantation in children. Overall study findings and caveats: Two months or so post-transplant, alpha-beta T cells reportedly derived from several hundred expanded graft clones. Among T cells one year after transplant, newly produced cells accounted for most counts and diversity. In some patients, recipient T cells and intrathymic progenitors surviving conditioning explained high day-60 diversity.

V lost 3 bases to trimming and J lost 8 bases; unmatched junction nucleotides: 11. From germline, CDR1 is SGHRS and CDR2 YFSETQ. The CDR3 covers 16 residues. Preparation of the TCRbeta library was carried out with unique molecular identifiers. TCRdb reprocessed the PCR reads with MiXCR, giving one entry per CDR3 protein. This sample yields 45,000 to 60,000 distinct CDR3 sequences, of which 50% to 55% are seen a single time; 30% to 40% belongs to the top ten. Worth noting for this clonotype: The antigen is undetermined.

The sample was peripheral blood, taken before TCRalphabeta/CD19-depleted stem cell transplant. The origin of this receptor is a boy in the first two years of life with SCID, due to receive a stem cell transplant. This chain connects TRBV5-1 to TRBJ2-4, with 10 bases lining up with TRBD2. The CDR3 region has the DNA TGCGCCAGCAGCTCAGAGGCTAGCGGGGGAACGGACATTCAGTACTTC. Its protein product is CASSSEASGGTDIQYF.